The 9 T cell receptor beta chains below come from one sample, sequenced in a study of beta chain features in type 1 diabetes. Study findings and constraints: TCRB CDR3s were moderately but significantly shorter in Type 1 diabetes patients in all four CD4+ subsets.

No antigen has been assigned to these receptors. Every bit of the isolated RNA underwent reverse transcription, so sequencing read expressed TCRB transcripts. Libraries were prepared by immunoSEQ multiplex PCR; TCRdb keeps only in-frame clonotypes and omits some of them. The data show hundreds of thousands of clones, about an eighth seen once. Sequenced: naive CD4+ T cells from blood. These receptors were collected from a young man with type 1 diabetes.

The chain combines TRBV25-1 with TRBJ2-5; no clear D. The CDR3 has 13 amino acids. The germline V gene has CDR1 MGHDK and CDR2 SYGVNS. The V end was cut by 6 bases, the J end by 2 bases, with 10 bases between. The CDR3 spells CASSQHMQETQYF. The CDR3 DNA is TGTGCCAGCAGCCAACATATGCAAGAGACCCAGTACTTC. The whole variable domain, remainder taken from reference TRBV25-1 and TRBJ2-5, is EADIYQTPRYLVIGTGKKITLECSQTMGHDKMYWYQQDPGMELHLIHYSYGVNSTEKGDLSSESTVSRIRTEHFPLTLESARPSHTSQYLCASSQHMQETQYFGPGTRLLVL.

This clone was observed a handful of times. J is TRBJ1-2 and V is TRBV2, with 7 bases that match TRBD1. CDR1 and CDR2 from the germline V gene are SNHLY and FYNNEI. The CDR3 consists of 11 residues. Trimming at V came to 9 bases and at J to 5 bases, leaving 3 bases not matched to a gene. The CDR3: CASDRAYGYTF. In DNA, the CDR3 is TGTGCCAGTGACAGGGCGTATGGCTACACCTTC.

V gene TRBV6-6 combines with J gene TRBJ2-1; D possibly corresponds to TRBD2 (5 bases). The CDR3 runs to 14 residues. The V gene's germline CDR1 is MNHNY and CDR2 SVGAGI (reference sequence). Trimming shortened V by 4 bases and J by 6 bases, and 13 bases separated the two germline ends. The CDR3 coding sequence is TGTGCCAGCAGTTCCTGGACTCCTACCAATGAGCAGTTCTTC. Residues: CASSSWTPTNEQFF.

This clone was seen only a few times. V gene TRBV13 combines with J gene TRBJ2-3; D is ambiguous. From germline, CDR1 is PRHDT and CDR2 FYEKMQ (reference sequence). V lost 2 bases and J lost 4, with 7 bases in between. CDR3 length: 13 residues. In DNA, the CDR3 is TGTGCCAGCAGCTTATGGGGTCCAGATACGCAGTATTTT. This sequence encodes CASSLWGPDTQYF.

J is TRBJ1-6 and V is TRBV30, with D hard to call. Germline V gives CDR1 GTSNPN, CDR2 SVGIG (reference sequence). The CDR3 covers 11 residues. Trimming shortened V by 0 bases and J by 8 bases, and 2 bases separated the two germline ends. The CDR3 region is CAWSVDSPLHF. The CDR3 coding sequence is TGTGCCTGGAGTGTGGATTCACCCCTCCACTTT. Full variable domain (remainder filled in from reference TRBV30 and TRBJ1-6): SQTIHQWPATLVQPVGSPLSLECTVEGTSNPNLYWYRQAAGRGLQLLFYSVGIGQISSEVPQNLSASRPQDRQFILSSKKLLLSDSGFYLCAWSVDSPLHFGNGTRLTVT.

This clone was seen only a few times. The CDR3: CASREGYEQYF. The DNA of the CDR3 is TGTGCCAGTCGTGAGGGCTACGAGCAGTACTTC. The chain uses TRBV19 and TRBJ2-7; D perhaps matches TRBD2 (5 bases). Trimming took off 8 bases at V and 3 bases at J, with 8 bases between the two ends. The CDR3 is 11 residues long. The germline V gene has CDR1 LNHDA and CDR2 SQIVND (reference sequence). Based on the CDR3 plus reference TRBV19 and TRBJ2-7, the full variable domain is DGGITQSPKYLFRKEGQNVTLSCEQNLNHDAMYWYRQDPGQGLRLIYYSQIVNDFQKGDIAEGYSVSREKKESFPLTVTSAQKNPTAFYLCASREGYEQYFGPGTRLTVT.

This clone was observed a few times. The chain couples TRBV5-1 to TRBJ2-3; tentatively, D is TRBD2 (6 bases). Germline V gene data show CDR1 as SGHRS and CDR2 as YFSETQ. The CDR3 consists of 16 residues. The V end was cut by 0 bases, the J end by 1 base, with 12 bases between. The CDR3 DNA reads TGCGCCAGCAGCTTGGAACCGGGACTGGGCACAGATACGCAGTATTTT. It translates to CASSLEPGLGTDTQYF.

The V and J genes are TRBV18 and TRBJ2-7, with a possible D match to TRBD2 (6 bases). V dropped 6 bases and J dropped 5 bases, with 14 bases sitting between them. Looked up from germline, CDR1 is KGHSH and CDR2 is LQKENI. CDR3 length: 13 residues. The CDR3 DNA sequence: TGTGCCAGCTCGCCGAACCCGGGGGACGAGCAGTACTTC. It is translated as CASSPNPGDEQYF.

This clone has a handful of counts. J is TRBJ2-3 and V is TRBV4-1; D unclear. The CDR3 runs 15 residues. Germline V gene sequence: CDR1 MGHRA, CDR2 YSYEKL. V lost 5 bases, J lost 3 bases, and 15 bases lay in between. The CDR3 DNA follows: TGCGCCAGCAGCTCGGCGGCTATGGGGACAGATACGCAGTATTTT. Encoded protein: CASSSAAMGTDTQYF.